The 32 T cell receptor beta chains given below trace back to one sample, sequenced in a study of cytomegalovirus exposure and HLA in healthy donors. 60 Vbeta and 13 Jbeta primers were used in PCR. Generated by immunoSEQ multiplex PCR, the TCRdb table keeps only in-frame clones and is missing some. The sample lists about 61,000 clones; more than 70% were seen once. The sequenced sample was PBMCs. The receptors were gathered from a man aged 25 to 45 in good health and CMV-seropositive.

The CDR3 region is CASRRTSGSRDTQYF. In DNA, the CDR3 is TGTGCCAGCAGAAGGACTAGCGGGAGTCGAGATACGCAGTATTTT. The genes are TRBV2 and TRBJ2-3; 13 nucleotides match TRBD2. The V and J ends lost 6 bases and 5 bases, in that order; junction bases with no gene match: 5. CDR1 is SNHLY and CDR2 is FYNNEI in the germline V gene. The CDR3 covers 15 residues.

The genes are TRBV5-1 and TRBJ1-2; D is unresolved. The CDR3 has 13 amino acids. V was shortened by 0 bases and J by 3 bases, with 6 bases between the two germline ends. Germline assignment: CDR1 SGHRS and CDR2 YFSETQ. The CDR3 coding sequence is TGCGCCAGCAGCTTGGACGGAGACTATGGCTACACCTTC. Amino acids: CASSLDGDYGYTF.

This chain connects TRBV2 to TRBJ2-7, with 10 bases identical to TRBD2. V lost 2 bases, J lost 7 bases, and 8 bases stayed unmatched. Per germline, CDR1 SNHLY and CDR2 FYNNEI. The CDR3 has 15 residues. The CDR3 DNA is TGTGCCAGCAGTGAATGGAGCGGGAGGGCCGGGGAGCAGTACTTC. Translating it yields CASSEWSGRAGEQYF. The complete variable domain, with remaining parts taken from reference TRBV2 and TRBJ2-7, reads EPEVTQTPSHQVTQMGQEVILRCVPISNHLYFYWYRQILGQKVEFLVSFYNNEISEKSEIFDDQFSVERPDGSNFTLKIRSTKLEDSAMYFCASSEWSGRAGEQYFGPGTRLTVT.

The V call is TRBV10-3, the J call TRBJ2-3; weak D call: TRBD2 (6 bases). This CDR3 contains 16 residues. Trimming took off 5 bases at V and 0 bases at J, with 15 bases between the two ends. Germline V lookup: CDR1 ENHRY, CDR2 SYGVKD. This CDR3 is CAISLGTASSTDTQYF. The CDR3, as DNA: TGTGCCATCAGTCTTGGGACTGCATCTAGCACAGATACGCAGTATTTT.

The chain carries TRBV29-1 and TRBJ1-1; D remains unclear. CDR1 is SQVTM, CDR2 ANQGSEA, per germline. V lost 4 bases and J lost 6, with 12 bases in between. The CDR3 runs to 12 residues. The CDR3 DNA reads TGCAGCGTTGCCGGGAGTGGGTCTGAAGCTTTCTTT. Translation: CSVAGSGSEAFF.

The chain links TRBV6-5 to TRBJ2-3; 9 bases map to TRBD1. This CDR3 is built from 15 residues. Germline lookup yields CDR1 MNHEY and CDR2 SVGAGI. V dropped 6 bases and J dropped 0; count of bases not matched to a gene: 4. The CDR3 DNA reads TGTGCCAGCAGCCGGGACAGGGTGAGCACAGATACGCAGTATTTT. This sequence encodes CASSRDRVSTDTQYF.

The rearrangement uses TRBV6-5 and TRBJ1-2; D is perhaps TRBD1 (6 bases). CDR1 is MNHEY and CDR2 is SVGAGI in the germline V gene. Trimming took off 7 bases at V and 0 bases at J, with 9 bases between the two ends. CDR3 length: 13 amino acids. The CDR3 region is CASTGTTNYGYTF. CDR3 nucleotide sequence: TGTGCCAGCACCGGGACAACTAACTATGGCTACACCTTC.

The chain combines TRBV28 with TRBJ1-1; D possibly corresponds to TRBD1 (6 bases). V lost 5 bases and J lost 1, with 8 bases in between. In germline, CDR1 is MDHEN, CDR2 SYDVKM. The CDR3 spans 13 residues. CDR3 in DNA: TGTGCCAGCAGTGCCAGGGGGAACACTGAAGCTTTCTTT. Protein sequence: CASSARGNTEAFF.

The V call is TRBV2, the J call TRBJ2-6, with unresolved D. This CDR3 has 17 residues. CDR1 is SNHLY and CDR2 is FYNNEI in the germline V gene. V lost 0 bases, J lost 0 bases, and 9 bases lay in between. CDR3 sequence: CASSEAVLSSGANVLTF. The CDR3 nucleotides read TGTGCCAGCAGTGAAGCGGTACTGAGCTCTGGGGCCAACGTCCTGACTTTC.

The V call is TRBV27, the J call TRBJ2-4; 7 nucleotides line up with TRBD2. The CDR3 is 17 residues long. J gave up 1 base and V 5 bases, and 11 bases lay outside the gene matches. Germline V gene sequence: CDR1 MNHEY, CDR2 SMNVEV (reference sequence). The CDR3, as DNA: TGTGCCAGCAGTCCTCTGGGAGCGGGAATCGCCAAAAACATTCAGTACTTC. Translated: CASSPLGAGIAKNIQYF.

This chain uses TRBV10-1 with TRBJ2-5, with 13 bases that match TRBD2. CDR3 length equals 16 residues. Trimming took 6 bases from V and 2 from J; bases not matched to a gene: 6. Germline loops: CDR1 WNHNN, CDR2 SYGVQD (reference sequence). For the CDR3, the DNA is TGCGCCAGCAGCGACCCGGGACTAGCGGGACAAGAGACCCAGTACTTC. This codes for CASSDPGLAGQETQYF.

The chain joins TRBV4-3 to TRBJ2-2; perhaps TRBD1 as D (6 bases). CDR3 size: 17 residues. Per the germline V gene, CDR1 is LGHNA and CDR2 is YSLEER. Trimming removed 4 bases at V and 2 bases at J, with 17 bases between. The CDR3 nucleotides are TGCGCCAGCAGCCTACGACCGGGACACTATAACACCGGGGAGCTGTTTTTT. Its protein is CASSLRPGHYNTGELFF.

CDR3 amino acids: CASSPTSGRSGETQYF. CDR3 coding DNA: TGCGCCAGCAGCCCGACTAGCGGGAGATCGGGAGAGACCCAGTACTTC. The rearrangement links TRBV5-1 to TRBJ2-5, with 12 bases fitting TRBD2. Germline lookup yields CDR1 SGHRS and CDR2 YFSETQ. Unmatched junction bases numbered 8, after V lost 4 bases and J lost 4 bases. This CDR3 contains 16 residues.

The V call is TRBV19, the J call TRBJ1-2, with D possibly being TRBD1 (5 bases). The CDR3 has 13 amino acids. Germline values: CDR1 LNHDA, CDR2 SQIVND (reference sequence). The V and J ends lost 5 bases and 4 bases respectively, with 11 bases between them. CDR3 region: CASSRDFRYGYTF. As DNA, the CDR3 is TGTGCCAGTAGTCGGGACTTCCGCTATGGCTACACCTTC. Filled out from reference TRBV19 and TRBJ1-2, the complete variable domain reads DGGITQSPKYLFRKEGQNVTLSCEQNLNHDAMYWYRQDPGQGLRLIYYSQIVNDFQKGDIAEGYSVSREKKESFPLTVTSAQKNPTAFYLCASSRDFRYGYTFGSGTRLTVV.

This chain connects TRBV9 to TRBJ1-3; 7 nucleotides align to TRBD1. This CDR3 comprises 17 residues. V lost 3 bases to trimming and J lost 0 bases; unmatched junction nucleotides: 9. Germline V lookup: CDR1 SGDLS, CDR2 YYNGEE. This chain's CDR3 is CASSALTGLLSGNTIYF. The DNA of the CDR3 is TGTGCCAGCAGCGCCCTGACAGGGCTCCTCTCTGGAAACACCATATATTTT.

The rearrangement joins TRBV7-2 to TRBJ1-2; D unresolved. CDR1 is SGHTA, CDR2 FQGNSA, per germline. V was pared by 2 bases and J by 8 bases, with 9 bases between. The CDR3 is 12 residues long. The CDR3 DNA follows: TGTGCCAGCAGCTTACTCGGGTGGGGCTACACCTTC. This codes for CASSLLGWGYTF.

This chain links TRBV28 with TRBJ2-5; 11 bases agree with TRBD2. CDR1 and CDR2 from the germline V gene are MDHEN and SYDVKM. This CDR3 has 14 amino acids. J lost 4 bases, V lost 7 bases, and 5 bases had no gene match. This CDR3 is CASTFGLAGETQYF. The CDR3 bases are TGTGCCAGCACCTTTGGACTAGCGGGAGAGACCCAGTACTTC.

This sequence joins TRBV5-1 and TRBJ1-3; a weak D match, TRBD1 (6 bases). The CDR3 covers 16 residues. The V end lost 4 bases, the J end lost 1 base, and 15 bases lay between the germline ends. In germline, CDR1 is SGHRS, CDR2 YFSETQ. DNA of the CDR3: TGCGCCAGCAGCCCAGGGACACCAACTTCTGGAAACACCATATATTTT. Its translation: CASSPGTPTSGNTIYF.

The CDR3 DNA is TGTGCCAGCAGCCGACAGGGGGCTGGGGACATTCAGTACTTC. Translation gives CASSRQGAGDIQYF. The chain carries TRBV5-4 and TRBJ2-4; the match to TRBD1 covers 10 bases. After removal of 4 bases from V and 8 bases from J, the junction contained 6 bases not matched to a gene. The CDR3 extends over 14 amino acids. The germline V gene has CDR1 SGHNT and CDR2 YYREEE (reference sequence). Full variable domain (remainder filled in from reference TRBV5-4 and TRBJ2-4): ETGVTQSPTHLIKTRGQQVTLRCSSQSGHNTVSWYQQALGQGPQFIFQYYREEENGRGNFPPRFSGLQFPNYSSELNVNALELDDSALYLCASSRQGAGDIQYFGAGTRLSVL.

This chain uses TRBV5-1 with TRBJ1-6; 8 nucleotides line up with TRBD1. CDR3 length: 15 residues. The junction had 6 bases not matched to a gene; V was cut back by 4 bases and J by 6 bases. The V gene's germline CDR1 is SGHRS and CDR2 YFSETQ. The CDR3 is CASSLYRGANSPLHF. CDR3 coding DNA: TGCGCCAGCAGCCTCTACAGGGGGGCTAATTCACCCCTCCACTTT.

A single count supports this clone. The chain uses TRBV27 and TRBJ1-1, with 9 bases that match TRBD1. Germline V gives CDR1 MNHEY, CDR2 SMNVEV (reference sequence). The V gene end was trimmed by 5 bases and the J gene end by 7 bases; junction bases not matched to a gene: 14. There are 16 residues in the CDR3. CDR3 sequence (DNA): TGTGCCAGCAGTAGGGGGTACAGGGGGCGCGGGTTTGAAGCTTTCTTT. This translates into CASSRGYRGRGFEAFF.

The count of this clone is one. The J gene is TRBJ2-7, the V gene TRBV28; the D gene is possibly TRBD1 (6 bases). The CDR3 extends over 14 amino acids. The germline V gene encodes CDR1 MDHEN and CDR2 SYDVKM. The V end lost 3 bases, the J end lost 0 bases, and 9 bases lay between the germline ends. In DNA, the CDR3 is TGTGCCAGCAGTTTTGGGACAAGCTCCTACGAGCAGTACTTC. Translating gives CASSFGTSSYEQYF.

The rearrangement uses TRBV4-1 and TRBJ2-3; D is perhaps TRBD2 (5 bases). The V and J ends lost 6 bases and 6 bases respectively, with 13 bases between them. The CDR3 contains 13 residues. CDR1 and CDR2 from the germline V gene are MGHRA and YSYEKL. The CDR3 sequence is CASRANGGDTQYF. DNA for the CDR3: TGCGCCAGCAGGGCTAATGGCGGGGATACGCAGTATTTT.

The gene calls are TRBV7-9 and TRBJ1-1, with a tentative D call TRBD1 (6 bases). CDR3 length: 14 residues. Per germline, CDR1 SEHNR and CDR2 FQNEAQ (reference sequence). With 4 bases removed from V and 0 bases from J, the gap between germline ends came to 9 bases. The CDR3 nucleotides are TGTGCCAGCAGCTCAACAGGGATGAACACTGAAGCTTTCTTT. Translating gives CASSSTGMNTEAFF.

In its sample, this clone was seen once. The chain recombines TRBV12-5 with TRBJ1-5; D unclear. V was shortened by 1 base and J by 3 bases, with 4 bases between the two germline ends. The CDR3 runs 13 residues. Germline CDR1 is LGHNT and CDR2 is FRNRAP. CDR3 protein: CASGLGYNQPQHF. DNA for the CDR3: TGTGCTAGTGGTTTGGGTTACAATCAGCCCCAGCATTTT.

The chain couples TRBV27 to TRBJ1-2, with a weak D call TRBD1 (5 bases). Trimming left V 1 base short and J 8 bases short, with 17 bases between. The germline CDR1 and CDR2 sequences are MNHEY and SMNVEV (reference sequence). This CDR3 has 15 amino acids. The CDR3 is CASSLYGRDPEGYTF. The CDR3 bases are TGTGCCAGCAGTTTATATGGGAGGGACCCGGAGGGCTACACCTTC.

This clone has a single count. The chain carries TRBV18 and TRBJ2-2; a possible D gene is TRBD1 (5 bases). CDR1 KGHSH and CDR2 LQKENI come from the germline V gene. The germline V and J ends were trimmed by 4 bases and 4 bases, with 7 bases remaining between them. This CDR3 has 13 residues. DNA of the CDR3: TGTGCCAGCTCACAAGACAGCACCGGGGAGCTGTTTTTT. Translating it yields CASSQDSTGELFF.

The V and J genes are TRBV28 and TRBJ2-4; D is perhaps TRBD1 (6 bases). Germline assignment: CDR1 MDHEN and CDR2 SYDVKM. V dropped 2 bases and J dropped 7 bases, with 15 bases sitting between them. The CDR3 runs to 15 residues. The CDR3 coding sequence is TGTGCCAGCAGTTTAGAGTCAGGGGCTGGGAACATTCAGTACTTC. Its protein is CASSLESGAGNIQYF.

This rearrangement joins TRBV10-2 to TRBJ2-1; 12 bases align to TRBD2. The junction had 13 bases not matched to a gene; V was cut back by 3 bases and J by 7 bases. Germline V gene data show CDR1 as WSHSY and CDR2 as SAAADI. CDR3 length equals 18 residues. The CDR3 sequence: CASSEVRRLAGVWNEQFF. CDR3 DNA sequence: TGCGCCAGCAGTGAAGTCCGAAGACTAGCGGGAGTGTGGAATGAGCAGTTCTTC.

This chain connects TRBV18 to TRBJ1-2, with a tentative D call TRBD1 (6 bases). Germline assignment: CDR1 KGHSH and CDR2 LQKENI. The CDR3 totals 13 residues. V lost 5 bases, J lost 2 bases, and 9 bases lay in between. This CDR3 reads CASSDTGNYGYTF. CDR3 in DNA: TGTGCCAGCTCAGATACAGGGAACTATGGCTACACCTTC.

The DNA for the CDR3 is TGTGCCAGTAGCTCGTCCATACAGGGGCGCTACGAGCAGTACTTC. This encodes CASSSSIQGRYEQYF. The chain uses TRBV19 and TRBJ2-7; 7 bases map to TRBD1. The V and J ends lost 6 bases and 3 bases, in that order; junction bases with no gene match: 11. There are 15 residues in the CDR3. Germline V lookup: CDR1 LNHDA, CDR2 SQIVND (reference sequence).

V and J are TRBV4-2 and TRBJ1-2; possibly TRBD1 for D (5 bases). The CDR3 loop spans 16 amino acids. Looked up from germline, CDR1 is LGHNA and CDR2 is YNFKEQ. The ends were cut back, 0 bases at V and 5 bases at J, with 16 bases in the middle. The CDR3 DNA reads TGTGCCAGCAGCCAAGATCTGGGGGGAACTGGGTATGGCTACACCTTC. It specifies CASSQDLGGTGYGYTF.